The 12 T cell receptor beta chains presented below share a single source sample, sequenced in a study of T cell repertoires in cytomegalovirus infection. For these receptors, no antigen is known. TCRdb independently ran MiXCR on the reads; one entry per CDR3 protein. The sample carries 640,000 or so distinct CDR3 sequences, around 35% recorded once. Sample: cultured PBMCs, taken from culture after CMV antigen stimulation. All receptors derive from a human donor in good health (CMV status not recorded). Some clones in this sample may be carry-over from other donors' samples.

This chain joins TRBV20-1 and TRBJ2-1, with D unresolved. CDR1 and CDR2 (germline): DFQATT, SNEGSKA (reference sequence). This CDR3 has 15 residues. Between the trimmed V and J ends, which lost 2 bases and 0 bases, there was a span of 11 bases. The DNA for the CDR3 is TGCAGTGCTAGAAGGCAGACCCGCTCCTACAATGAGCAGTTCTTC. It is translated as CSARRQTRSYNEQFF.

This rearrangement joins TRBV12-3 or TRBV12-4 to TRBJ1-6; TRBD1 matches at 8 bases. After removal of 7 bases from V and 7 bases from J, the junction contained 3 bases not matched to a gene. CDR3 length: 13 residues. The CDR3 DNA reads TGTGCCAGCACCGGGACAGGCAATTCACCCCTCCACTTT. This sequence encodes CASTGTGNSPLHF.

The rearrangement joins TRBV18 to TRBJ2-1, with D unresolved. V gave up 2 bases and J gave up 7 bases, with 9 bases separating them. This CDR3 region has 13 residues. Germline assignment: CDR1 KGHSH and CDR2 LQKENI. The chain's CDR3 is CASSPALMNEQFF. The DNA of the CDR3 is TGTGCCAGCTCACCAGCTCTGATGAATGAGCAGTTCTTC.

The chain recombines TRBV6-1 with TRBJ2-3; D possibly corresponds to TRBD2 (6 bases). V lost 6 bases, J lost 4 bases, and 32 bases lay in between. There are 20 residues in the CDR3. Per germline, CDR1 MNHNS and CDR2 SASEGT. The CDR3 sequence: CASSHSRRSVAGRNADTQYF. The DNA of the CDR3 is TGTGCCAGCAGCCACAGCCGGAGATCCGTTGCGGGACGGAACGCAGATACGCAGTATTTT.

This chain links TRBV12-3 or TRBV12-4 with TRBJ2-1, with 7 bases that match TRBD1. This CDR3 is 14 amino acids long. Losses at the gene ends were 0 bases for V and 4 bases for J; bases not matched to a gene: 0. CDR3 in amino acids: CASSLAGQYNEQFF. CDR3 coding DNA: TGTGCCAGCAGTTTAGCGGGACAGTACAATGAGCAGTTCTTC.

This clonotype was counted a few times. In DNA form, the CDR3 reads TGTGCCAGCAGCTTAGCCCGCCCCCTAACTTCCTTTTACTACGAGCAGTACTTC. It encodes CASSLARPLTSFYYEQYF. The V gene is TRBV11-2, the J gene TRBJ2-7; D gene ambiguous. CDR3 length: 18 amino acids. Germline-derived CDR1 and CDR2 are SGHAT and FQNNGV. V shed 1 base and J shed 3 bases, with 22 bases lying between them.

The V call is TRBV5-1, the J call TRBJ2-3; 7 bases align to TRBD2. Germline values: CDR1 SGHRS, CDR2 YFSETQ. There are 18 residues in the CDR3. V lost 0 bases to trimming and J lost 4 bases; unmatched junction nucleotides: 14. CDR3 sequence (DNA): TGCGCCAGCAGCTTGGGGGACCCGGGAGGATCCGGACCAGATACGCAGTATTTT. Its translation is CASSLGDPGGSGPDTQYF. Full variable domain (rest looked up from reference TRBV5-1 and TRBJ2-3): KAGVTQTPRYLIKTRGQQVTLSCSPISGHRSVSWYQQTPGQGLQFLFEYFSETQRNKGNFPGRFSGRQFSNSRSEMNVSTLELGDSALYLCASSLGDPGGSGPDTQYFGPGTRLTVL.

Only a few counts were recorded for this clonotype. This sequence joins TRBV5-1 and TRBJ2-1, with 7 positions matching TRBD2. The CDR3 runs to 17 residues. With V trimmed by 1 base and J by 9 bases, 16 bases remained unmatched. In germline, CDR1 is SGHRS, CDR2 YFSETQ. The DNA of the CDR3 is TGCGCCAGCAGCTTGAGGCTGGGAGGGTTTAGAGAAGGTGAGCAGTTCTTC. It yields the protein CASSLRLGGFREGEQFF. The full variable domain, in which reference TRBV5-1 and TRBJ2-1 provide the parts outside the CDR3, is KAGVTQTPRYLIKTRGQQVTLSCSPISGHRSVSWYQQTPGQGLQFLFEYFSETQRNKGNFPGRFSGRQFSNSRSEMNVSTLELGDSALYLCASSLRLGGFREGEQFFGPGTRLTVL.

The J gene is TRBJ2-7, the V gene TRBV19; D gene unclear. Deletions cut 0 bases from V and 2 bases from J, with 11 bases between. This CDR3 region has 15 residues. CDR1 and CDR2 (germline): LNHDA, SQIVND (reference sequence). CDR3 in DNA: TGTGCCAGTAGTATAGACCGCGGACGCCCCTACGAGCAGTACTTC. This codes for CASSIDRGRPYEQYF.

The CDR3 loop is CASLGPLRTGPDQETQYF. The CDR3 DNA follows: TGTGCCTCCCTAGGACCCCTCCGGACGGGGCCAGACCAAGAGACCCAGTACTTC. The gene calls are TRBV7-9 and TRBJ2-5, with D perhaps matching TRBD1 or TRBD2 (5 bases each). Germline V gene data show CDR1 as SEHNR and CDR2 as FQNEAQ (reference sequence). The CDR3 is 18 residues long. Trimming left V 11 bases short and J 0 bases short, with 28 bases between.

In regard to this clonotype: A much larger clonotype is one base distant, so this may be a read error. The conserved phenylalanine or tryptophan normally closing the CDR3 is absent here, so this likely arose from a read error. This rearrangement joins TRBV7-8 to TRBJ2-1, with 8 bases lining up with TRBD2. Germline CDR1 reads SGHVS; CDR2 reads FQNEAQ. The junction had 7 bases not matched to a gene; V was cut back by 2 bases and J by 4 bases. This CDR3 region has 16 residues. CDR3 coding DNA: TGTGCCAGCAGCTTACTGGTAGCGGGATCTTACAATGAGCAGTTCCTC. Its protein product is CASSLLVAGSYNEQFL.

This clonotype was seen many times. The chain carries TRBV6-5 and TRBJ1-5, with D unclear. The CDR3 covers 14 residues. Germline V gene sequence: CDR1 MNHEY, CDR2 SVGAGI. The V gene lost 0 bases and the J gene lost 4 bases, with 7 bases spanning the gap. The CDR3 loop reads CASSYSRTNQPQHF. The CDR3 nucleotides read TGTGCCAGCAGTTACTCACGGACTAATCAGCCCCAGCATTTT.